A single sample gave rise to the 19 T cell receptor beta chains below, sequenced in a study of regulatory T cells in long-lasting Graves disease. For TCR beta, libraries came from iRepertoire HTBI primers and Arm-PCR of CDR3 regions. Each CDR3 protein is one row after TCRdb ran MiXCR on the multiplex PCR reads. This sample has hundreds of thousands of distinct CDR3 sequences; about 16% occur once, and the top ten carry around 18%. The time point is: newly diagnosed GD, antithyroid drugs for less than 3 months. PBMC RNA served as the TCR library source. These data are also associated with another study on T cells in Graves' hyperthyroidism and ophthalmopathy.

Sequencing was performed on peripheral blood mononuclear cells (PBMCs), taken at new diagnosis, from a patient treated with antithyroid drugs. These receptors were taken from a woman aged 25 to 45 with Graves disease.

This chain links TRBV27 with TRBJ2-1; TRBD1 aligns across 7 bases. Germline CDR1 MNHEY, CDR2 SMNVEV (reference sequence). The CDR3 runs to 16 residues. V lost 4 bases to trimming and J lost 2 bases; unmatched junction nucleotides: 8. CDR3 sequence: CASSSTSGTAYNEQFF. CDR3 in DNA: TGTGCCAGCAGTTCGACCTCCGGGACAGCCTACAATGAGCAGTTCTTC.

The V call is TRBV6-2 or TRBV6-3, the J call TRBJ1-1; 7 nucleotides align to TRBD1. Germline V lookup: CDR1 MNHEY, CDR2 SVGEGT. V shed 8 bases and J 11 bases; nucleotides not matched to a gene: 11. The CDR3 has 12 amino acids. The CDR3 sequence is CASQGATGRAFF. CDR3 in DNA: TGTGCCAGCCAAGGGGCGACAGGGCGGGCTTTCTTT.

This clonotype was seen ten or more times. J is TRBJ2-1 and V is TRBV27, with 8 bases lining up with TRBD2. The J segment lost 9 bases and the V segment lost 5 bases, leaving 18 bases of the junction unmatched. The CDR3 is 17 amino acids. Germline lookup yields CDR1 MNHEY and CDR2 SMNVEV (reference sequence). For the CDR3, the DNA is TGTGCCAGCAGTCTAAGGACAGCGGGAGCCCCCGGCGGTGAGCAGTTCTTC. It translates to CASSLRTAGAPGGEQFF.

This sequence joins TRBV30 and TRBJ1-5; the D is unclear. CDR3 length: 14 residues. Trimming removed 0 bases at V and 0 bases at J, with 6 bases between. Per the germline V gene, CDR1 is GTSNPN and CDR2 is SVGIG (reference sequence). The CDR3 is CAWSVDDSNQPQHF. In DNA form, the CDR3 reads TGTGCCTGGAGTGTAGACGATAGCAATCAGCCCCAGCATTTT.

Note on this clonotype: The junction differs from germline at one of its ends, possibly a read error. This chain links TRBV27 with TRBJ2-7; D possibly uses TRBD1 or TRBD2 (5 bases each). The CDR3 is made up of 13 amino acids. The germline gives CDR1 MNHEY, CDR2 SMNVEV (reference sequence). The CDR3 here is CANSRIEGYEQYF. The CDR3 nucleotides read TGTGCCAACAGTCGCATAGAGGGGTACGAGCAGTACTTC.

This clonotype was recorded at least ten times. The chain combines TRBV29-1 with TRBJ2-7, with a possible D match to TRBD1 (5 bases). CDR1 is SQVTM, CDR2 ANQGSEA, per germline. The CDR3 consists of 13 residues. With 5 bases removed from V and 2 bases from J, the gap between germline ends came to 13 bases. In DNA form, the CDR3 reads TGCAGCGTTTCGCAGGGTAGGACCTACGAGCAGTACTTC. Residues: CSVSQGRTYEQYF.

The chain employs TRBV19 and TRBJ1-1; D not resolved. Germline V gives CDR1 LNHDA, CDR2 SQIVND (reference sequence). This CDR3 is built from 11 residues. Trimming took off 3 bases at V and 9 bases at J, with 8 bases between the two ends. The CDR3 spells CASSISLQAFF. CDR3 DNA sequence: TGTGCCAGTAGTATTTCTCTCCAAGCTTTCTTT.

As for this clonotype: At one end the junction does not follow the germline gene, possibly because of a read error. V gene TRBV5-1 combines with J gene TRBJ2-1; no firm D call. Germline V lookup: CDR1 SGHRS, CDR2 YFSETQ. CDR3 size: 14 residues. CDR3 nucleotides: TGCGCCAGCAGCTTGGGGCCCTCCTACAATGGGCAGTTCTTC. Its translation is CASSLGPSYNGQFF.

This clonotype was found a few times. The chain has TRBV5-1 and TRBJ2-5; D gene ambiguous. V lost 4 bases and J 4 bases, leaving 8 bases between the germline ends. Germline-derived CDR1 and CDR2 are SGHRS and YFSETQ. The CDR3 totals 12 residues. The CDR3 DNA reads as TGCGCCAGCAGCCCCTCCCTAGAGACCCAGTACTTC. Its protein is CASSPSLETQYF.

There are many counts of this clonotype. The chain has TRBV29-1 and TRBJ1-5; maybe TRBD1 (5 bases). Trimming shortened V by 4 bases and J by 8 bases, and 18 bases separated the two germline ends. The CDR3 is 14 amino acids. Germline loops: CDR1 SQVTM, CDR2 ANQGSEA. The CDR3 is CSVVTGLGFEPQHF. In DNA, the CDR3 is TGCAGCGTTGTCACAGGATTGGGGTTTGAGCCCCAGCATTTT.

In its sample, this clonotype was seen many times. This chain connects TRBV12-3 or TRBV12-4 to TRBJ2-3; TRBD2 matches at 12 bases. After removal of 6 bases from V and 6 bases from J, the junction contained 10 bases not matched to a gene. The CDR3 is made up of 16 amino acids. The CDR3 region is CASRLRTSGERDTQYF. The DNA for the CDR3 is TGTGCCAGCAGATTGAGGACTAGCGGGGAACGGGATACGCAGTATTTT.

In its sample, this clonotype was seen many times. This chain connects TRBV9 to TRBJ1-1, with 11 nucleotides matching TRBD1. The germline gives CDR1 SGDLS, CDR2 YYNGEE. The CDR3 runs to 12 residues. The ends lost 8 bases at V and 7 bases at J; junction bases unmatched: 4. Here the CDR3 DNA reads TGTGCCAGTGGGACAGGGGGAGATGAAGCTTTCTTT. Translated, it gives CASGTGGDEAFF.

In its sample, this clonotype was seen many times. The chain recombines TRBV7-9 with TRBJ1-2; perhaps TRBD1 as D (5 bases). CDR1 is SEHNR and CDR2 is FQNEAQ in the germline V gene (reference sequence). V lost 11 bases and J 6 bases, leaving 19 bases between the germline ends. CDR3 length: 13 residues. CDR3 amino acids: CAGVVGVVDGYTF. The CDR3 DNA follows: TGTGCCGGAGTCGTGGGGGTTGTGGATGGCTACACCTTC.

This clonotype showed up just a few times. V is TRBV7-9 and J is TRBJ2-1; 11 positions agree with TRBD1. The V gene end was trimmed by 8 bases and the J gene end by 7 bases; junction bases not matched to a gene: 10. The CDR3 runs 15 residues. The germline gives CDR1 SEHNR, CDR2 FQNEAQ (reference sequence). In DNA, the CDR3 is TGTGCCAGCTCGACCGGGACAGGGGGGAGAAATGAGCAGTTCTTC. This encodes CASSTGTGGRNEQFF.

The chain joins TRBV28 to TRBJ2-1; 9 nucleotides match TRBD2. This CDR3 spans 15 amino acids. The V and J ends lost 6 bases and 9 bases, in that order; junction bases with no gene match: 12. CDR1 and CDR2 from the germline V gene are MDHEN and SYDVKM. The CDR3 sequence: CASSQLAGFAPEQFF. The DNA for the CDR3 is TGTGCCAGCAGCCAGCTAGCGGGATTCGCACCTGAGCAGTTCTTC.

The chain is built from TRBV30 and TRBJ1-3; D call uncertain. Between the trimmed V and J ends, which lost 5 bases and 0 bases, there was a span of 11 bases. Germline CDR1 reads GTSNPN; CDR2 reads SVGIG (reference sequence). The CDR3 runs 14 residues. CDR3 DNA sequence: TGTGCCTGGGGCCTGGGGTACTCTGGAAACACCATATATTTT. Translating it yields CAWGLGYSGNTIYF.

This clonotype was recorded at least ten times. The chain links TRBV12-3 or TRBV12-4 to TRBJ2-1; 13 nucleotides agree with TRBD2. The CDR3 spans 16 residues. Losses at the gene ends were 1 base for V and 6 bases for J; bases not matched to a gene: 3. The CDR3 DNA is TGTGCCAGCAGTTTAGGGGGGACTAGCGGGGCCAATGAGCAGTTCTTC. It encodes CASSLGGTSGANEQFF.

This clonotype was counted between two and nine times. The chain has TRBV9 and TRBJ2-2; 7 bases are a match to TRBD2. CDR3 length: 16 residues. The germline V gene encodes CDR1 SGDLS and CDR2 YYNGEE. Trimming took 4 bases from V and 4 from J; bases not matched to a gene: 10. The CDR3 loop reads CASSPHGDYLTGELFF. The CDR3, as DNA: TGTGCCAGCAGCCCCCATGGGGACTACCTCACCGGGGAGCTGTTTTTT.

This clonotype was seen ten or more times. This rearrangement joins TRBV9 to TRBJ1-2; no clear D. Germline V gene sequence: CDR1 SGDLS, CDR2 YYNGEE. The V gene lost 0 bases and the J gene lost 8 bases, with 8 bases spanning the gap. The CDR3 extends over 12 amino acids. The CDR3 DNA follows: TGTGCCAGCAGCGTAGTTTCGGGGGGCTACACCTTC. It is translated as CASSVVSGGYTF.